Detailed here is one T cell receptor beta chain. The data were obtained in a study of CD8 T cells in Susac syndrome. A quantity of about 0.45 to 1 ug RNA underwent reverse transcription using random hexamers. The authors amplified TCR beta CDR3 across 54 Vbeta and 13 Jbeta using immunoSEQ multiplex PCR. TCRdb called the immunoSEQ multiplex PCR reads again in MiXCR, with one record for every CDR3 protein. Of 210,000 or so distinct CDR3 sequences in the sample, roughly 93% are singletons; the top ten hold around 0.16%. Patients with Susac syndrome met the recently defined diagnostic criteria for definite or probable disease. The CD8+ and CD4+ T cells were negatively isolated, with the TEMRA cells enriched by FACS. J was trimmed by 0 bases and V by 5 bases; bases with no gene match: 13. The CDR3 is 18 amino acids. Germline assignment: CDR1 MNHEY and CDR2 SVGEGT.

The rearrangement joins TRBV6-2 or TRBV6-3 to TRBJ2-7; TRBD2 aligns across 10 bases. The origin of this receptor is a human donor with Susac syndrome. Sequencing used CD4+ T cells from PBMCs. The chain's CDR3 is CASSRSIGLAEYSYEQYF. CDR3 DNA: TGTGCCAGCAGTCGCTCCATTGGACTAGCGGAGTACTCCTACGAGCAGTACTTC.